This T cell receptor beta chain is drawn from a study of CD8 T cells in ankylosing spondylitis. Study findings and constraints: Several of the motif variants were reported before in synovial fluid and blood from reactive arthritis. Roughly eight highly homologous variants made up a TCR beta motif that seemed to typify ankylosing spondylitis blood.

This clonotype was counted a few times. Its antigen is still unknown. The CDR3 has 15 amino acids. With 1 base removed from V and 4 bases from J, the gap between germline ends came to 12 bases. A single record per CDR3 protein comes from TCRdb applying MiXCR to the 5' RACE reads. The repertoire includes nearly 350,000 distinct CDR3 sequences, approximately 15% of them detected once, and roughly 1.1% sits in the top ten. This receptor was obtained from a male donor with ankylosing spondylitis or in good health (not recorded which). V usage is TRBV12-3 or TRBV12-4 and J usage is TRBJ2-3; D might be TRBD2 (7 bases). The specimen was blood, either unsorted or a sorted T cell fraction (not recorded which). This CDR3 reads CASSLGGGRSDTQYF. In DNA form, the CDR3 reads TGTGCCAGCAGTTTAGGCGGGGGCCGCTCAGATACGCAGTATTTT.